This T cell receptor (beta chain) was profiled in a study of a mutant IDH1 vaccine in newly diagnosed glioma. Profiled with immunoSEQ multiplex PCR; TCRdb holds only in-frame clones, not every one. The data contain 60,000 or so clones, about 89% of them singletons. Time point indicated: week 11, during vaccination. Topical imiquimod was applied with each vaccine dose, which held 300 ug of mutant IDH1 20-mer peptide. About this clone: Its antigen is unknown.

Trimming stripped 4 bases from V and 7 bases from J, with 14 bases between. The CDR3 consists of 14 residues. Germline lookup yields CDR1 LNHDA and CDR2 SQIVND (reference sequence). The chain recombines TRBV19 with TRBJ1-5; D unresolved. The sequences come from PBMCs, collected from a glioma patient whose treatment included an IDH1 peptide vaccine. This receptor was taken from a middle-aged man with glioma. In DNA form, the CDR3 reads TGTGCCAGTAGTAGCCTCGGGGTACAGCAGCCCCAGCATTTT. It yields the protein CASSSLGVQQPQHF. The variable domain in full, with the rest retrieved from reference TRBV19 and TRBJ1-5, is DGGITQSPKYLFRKEGQNVTLSCEQNLNHDAMYWYRQDPGQGLRLIYYSQIVNDFQKGDIAEGYSVSREKKESFPLTVTSAQKNPTAFYLCASSSLGVQQPQHFGDGTRLSIL.